Reported below is one T cell receptor (beta chain). This clone was counted between two and nine times. Its target antigen remains unknown. The sample holds no much larger clone one base away, and base qualities are not on file. The record originates from a study of T cell repertoires in ileal Crohn's disease (dated by TCRdb to the late 2010s). Some background on the complete study: The median duration of disease was roughly 7.6 years, and at the time of surgery approximately 34% of patients were active smokers. TCR repertoire analysis was performed in about 61 Crohn's disease patients drawn from a prospective multicentre cohort. Postoperative therapy was given to about half of the patients, with thiopurines administered to approximately twelve patients and anti-TNF agents administered to under 20 patients. Every patient underwent surgery because of a complication, which was stricturing disease in around 61% of cases and penetrating disease in about 39%. Running in parallel with the study was a multicentre cohort set up to find predictors of early endoscopic recurrence following ileocolonic resection. A Rutgeerts score higher than i0 was the definition used for endoscopic postoperative recurrence. A total of around 150 mucosal samples from 57 patients were sequenced, collected from several sites on the surgical specimen as well as at postoperative endoscopy. What the work shows at the level of the full study, not this receptor alone: Endoscopic recurrence was found to be associated with higher high-frequency clone percentages at surgery, and recurrence was observed in all patients with clonality above 26.8% (18/57). Only a subgroup of patients, of unstated size, had their mucosal CD4 and CD8 T cells sorted and sequenced. Sorted CD8 T cells carried more high-frequency clones than CD4 T cells, suggesting mucosal expansions were mainly CD8. Patients who were active smokers at surgery had a significantly higher proportion of clonal expansions than non-smokers (around 24% vs 18%, p=0.02).

For commercial TCRB immunosequencing, approximately 480 nanograms of biopsy DNA were submitted for each sample. Adaptive Biotechnology amplified the CDR3 regions from genomic DNA with a two-step multiplex PCR designed to control amplification bias. In the first PCR, primers covered every V and J gene segment, and in the second PCR, barcodes and Illumina adapters were added. An Illumina instrument was used to sequence the CDR3 libraries. In the source study's methods: Vendor-provided pipelines were combined with custom analysis of raw data in R/Bioconductor under R version 3.3.0. Clonality, which ranges from 0 to 1, was calculated as the inverse of the normalised Shannon entropy across all productive clones. High-frequency clones were defined as the share of the repertoire taken up by the top 100 clones, keeping only clones that passed a 95% confidence test. Overlap between samples was measured with the Morisita-Horn index, while repertoire diversity was measured with the Simpson index. The table comes from immuneACCESS by way of TCRdb, which keeps in-frame sequences with V and J called. Part of the clones is missing from these tables; in studies checked, under half for an unresolved V gene and the rest for unknown reasons. V, J and clone size were drawn from that table, and D and trimming were deduced from the DNA. The sample table contains some 28,000 clones; only one count was recorded for about 82% of them. Clones ranked in the top ten supply 15% to 20% of the sample.

Adults with ileal or ileocolonic Crohn's disease for whom ileocolonic resection was indicated were considered eligible. Before DNA extraction, whole ileal mucosal biopsies were kept frozen at -80 degrees C. Genomic DNA was extracted from frozen whole biopsies using a TRizol-based method and was quantified with a NanoDrop 2000 spectrophotometer. Trimming costs V 6 bases and J 4 bases, and their ends lie 12 bases apart. Including cysteine and phenylalanine, the CDR3 has 13 amino acids. The entry retains the CDR3 DNA only, 39 bases that are in frame from base 1. From a lookup of the germline V gene (reference sequence), CDR1 and CDR2 are LNHDA and SQIVND.

Source material: ileal tissue. The chain employs TRBV19 and TRBJ1-2, with no D gene named confidently. This sequence was found in an adult with Crohn's disease. The DNA sequence is as follows: TGTGCCAGTAGCGGAGCACCCTCCTATGGCTACACCTTC. Its protein reads: CASSGAPSYGYTF.